This T cell receptor (beta chain) was obtained from a study of shared clonotypes between healthy human individuals (dated by TCRdb to 2019 to 2021). In the study overall: Three men and two women, aged 18 to 49 years, made up the cohort. For each donor, CD4 naive and CD4 memory were each given three plates, CD8 naive was given two plates, and CD8 memory was given one plate. To estimate repertoire size and how much clonotype sharing occurs between individuals, the study deeply sequenced the blood TCR repertoires of five healthy adults. To increase sequencing depth and limit assay-specific biases, different laboratories used diverse techniques to prepare libraries and sequence TCR repertoires. Between about 0.9 and 10 billion PBMCs per donor were obtained by leukapheresis. Study-wide findings and limitations: Rarefaction of sorted-subset datasets indicated incomplete sequencing despite the large sequencing depth. Larger estimated clonotype richness was generally found for naive subsets than for memory subsets. Sampling was limited to blood, and TCR repertoires in tissue likely differ from TCR repertoires in blood. The small number of donors limited the genetic and exposure-history diversity represented. Compared with non-shared clonotypes, the clonotypes found in all four sorted-subset donors had higher generation probabilities. Across four donors, approximately 5% of naive CD4, roughly 3.3% of naive CD8, 2.3% of memory CD4, and approximately 0.4% of memory CD8 clonotypes were shared. Based on pairwise subsampling, the degree of clonotype sharing among donors was expected to be affected by sequencing depth.

TCR CDR3 regions were amplified from genomic DNA by multiplex PCR using the deep immunoSEQ assay. Genomic DNA extracted from each cell subset was distributed evenly over all wells of several immunoSEQ 96-well plates, and each plate served as one replicate. For sorted subsets, about 200 ng genomic DNA, equal to tens of thousands of T cell genomes, was loaded into each replicate PCR. Purified libraries were measured with a Qubit 3.0 fluorometer, size-checked on a Bioanalyzer 2100, and measured again with the KAPA Library Quantification kit. A separate single-read 150-cycle Illumina NextSeq 550 flow cell was used to sequence each immunoSEQ 96-well plate. In the source study's methods: Because the immunoSEQ output held only junctional sequences and lacked quality scores, the filtering could not match the filtering applied to full-length reads. To assign V/J genes and CDR3, sequences were annotated using PyIR, a Python wrapper for IgBLAST v1.9, with IMGT germline references. Any read was removed if the V/J assignment was weak (E-value above 1e-6), the CDR3 was missing, or the read contained stop codons, out-of-frame junctions, or ambiguous translated residues. V3J clonotypes were defined by identical inferred V gene, J gene, and CDR3 amino acid sequence. The percentage overlap between two repertoires was calculated by dividing the number of shared unique clonotypes by the size of the smaller repertoire. Repertoire richness was assessed with RTK rarefaction, the Chao1 estimator, and Recon v2.1 estimates of unobserved clonotypes. OLGA was used to compute generation probabilities for all TCRbeta clonotypes that the gDNA method yielded from four donors. Sourced from immuneACCESS, this table was stored by TCRdb with only in-frame sequences that have V and J called. A share of the clones is absent; for the studies checked, an unresolved V gene accounts for under half, and the remainder has no known explanation. For V, J and clone size, that table is used; D and trimming come from the DNA. Within this sample are 2 million to 2.5 million clones, with approximately 94% of them counted one time only. The ten largest account for roughly 0.13% of the sample.

V has 7 bases trimmed and J has 2 bases trimmed; junction bases matching no gene number 5. Including cysteine and phenylalanine, the CDR3 has 12 amino acids. Of all the DNA, just the CDR3 is kept, 36 bases in frame from base 1. Via the germline V gene, CDR1 is SQVTM and CDR2 ANQGSEA. As for this clone: Its target antigen remains unknown. No quality values exist for individual bases; no much larger clone is one base distant.

Donors were healthy HIV-negative adults with no recently reported acute infections or vaccinations. Only Caucasian adults living in Nashville, Tennessee, USA were represented among the donors. CD4+ T cells were enriched by magnetic negative selection; naive cells were then positively selected on CD45RA, and the negative fraction formed the memory subset. After blood collection by leukapheresis, PBMCs were isolated using Ficoll-Histopaque density gradient centrifugation and then cryopreserved in the vapor phase of liquid nitrogen. Analytical flow cytometry was used to check the purity and quantity of each magnetically sorted T cell population. From each sorted fraction, genomic DNA was isolated and quantified by UV absorbance on a Nanodrop 2000c.

The rearranged chain carries TRBV29-1 and TRBJ2-7; a stretch of 7 junction bases matches TRBD1. Source material: naive CD4+ T cells sorted from blood. In the paper's terms, the cell subset or site label means: CD45RA+ positively selected. The clonotype was recovered from a man between 18 and 35 years old in good health. CDR3 region: CSGGQVPYEQYF. Read as DNA, the sequence is TGCAGCGGCGGACAGGTCCCCTACGAGCAGTACTTC.